The next 19 T cell receptor beta chains were all read from a single sample in a study of T cells in localized non-small cell lung cancer. The method was immunoSEQ multiplex PCR; TCRdb's version includes in-frame clones alone and lacks a portion of them. The table includes about 30,000 clones, approximately 94% detected once. Specimen: peripheral blood, collected before any cancer treatment. These receptors were collected from a woman between 35 and 70 years old with stage I lung adenocarcinoma.

V and J are TRBV28 and TRBJ2-1; the match to TRBD2 covers 8 bases. This CDR3 is 15 amino acids long. CDR1 is MDHEN, CDR2 SYDVKM, per germline. V was pared by 7 bases and J by 1 base, with 6 bases of the junction left unmatched. The CDR3 spells CASTGGLGSYNEQFF. DNA of the CDR3: TGTGCCAGCACGGGGGGGCTGGGATCCTACAATGAGCAGTTCTTC.

CDR3 bases: TGCGCCAGCAGTCCCCCCCCTCGGGACAGGGGGTCCTACGAGCAGTACTTC. This sequence encodes CASSPPPRDRGSYEQYF. The rearrangement joins TRBV23-1 to TRBJ2-7; 11 bases map to TRBD1. TRBV23-1 is noted as an ORF with a role that remains uncertain. V lost 4 bases to trimming and J lost 1 base; unmatched junction nucleotides: 9. The CDR3 sequence is 17 residues long.

This clone showed up just once. The J gene is TRBJ1-6, the V gene TRBV9; D is uncertain. The germline gives CDR1 SGDLS, CDR2 YYNGEE. V was pared by 4 bases and J by 0 bases, with 23 bases between. The CDR3 is 20 amino acids. The CDR3 reads CASSIPSGSGWSSYNSPLHF. The CDR3 nucleotides are TGTGCCAGCAGCATACCTAGTGGGTCGGGTTGGAGCTCCTATAATTCACCCCTCCACTTT. The complete variable domain, with remaining parts taken from reference TRBV9 and TRBJ1-6, reads DSGVTQTPKHLITATGQRVTLRCSPRSGDLSVYWYQQSLDQGLQFLIQYYNGEERAKGNILERFSAQQFPDLHSELNLSSLELGDSALYFCASSIPSGSGWSSYNSPLHFGNGTRLTVT.

The chain couples TRBV11-3 to TRBJ2-7; 8 bases agree with TRBD2. The germline gives CDR1 SGHNT, CDR2 YENEEA. The CDR3 runs 15 residues. J gave up 5 bases and V 1 base, and 7 bases lay outside the gene matches. The CDR3 coding sequence is TGTGCCAGCAGCTTAGCGGCGGGGGGCGCCCACGAGCAGTACTTC. This translates into CASSLAAGGAHEQYF.

The CDR3 DNA reads TGTGCCAGCAGTTTCACAGGGGCCGGTGGGGGAAACACCATATATTTT. It codes for CASSFTGAGGGNTIYF. The chain has TRBV6-5 and TRBJ1-3, with 7 nucleotides matching TRBD1. V dropped 4 bases and J dropped 4; count of bases not matched to a gene: 10. Looked up from germline, CDR1 is MNHEY and CDR2 is SVGAGI. The CDR3 has 16 residues.

V usage is TRBV7-2 and J usage is TRBJ2-3; 10 bases line up with TRBD2. J gave up 0 bases and V 1 base, and 10 bases lay outside the gene matches. CDR3 size: 19 residues. The germline gives CDR1 SGHTA, CDR2 FQGNSA. CDR3: CASSLGLGLAAPSTDTQYF. The CDR3, as DNA: TGTGCCAGCAGCTTAGGACTCGGACTAGCGGCCCCTAGCACAGATACGCAGTATTTT.

J is TRBJ2-2 and V is TRBV11-1; 9 positions match TRBD2. This CDR3 contains 19 residues. J was trimmed by 0 bases and V by 1 base; bases with no gene match: 9. Germline V gives CDR1 SGHAT, CDR2 FQDESV (reference sequence). CDR3 region: CASSLEGEREDTNTGELFF. The CDR3 nucleotides are TGTGCCAGCAGCTTAGAGGGAGAGCGGGAGGACACGAACACCGGGGAGCTGTTTTTT.

The rearrangement uses TRBV5-1 and TRBJ2-3; D uncertain. CDR1 SGHRS and CDR2 YFSETQ come from the germline V gene. The germline V and J ends were trimmed by 0 bases and 5 bases, with 1 base remaining between them. The CDR3 totals 11 residues. The CDR3 loop is CASSLGDTQYF. The CDR3 coding sequence is TGCGCCAGCAGCTTGGGAGATACGCAGTATTTT.

CDR3 nucleotides: TGTGCCAGCTCACGGGGCGACTCTGGAAACACCATATATTTT. This encodes CASSRGDSGNTIYF. J is TRBJ1-3 and V is TRBV18; the D gene is possibly TRBD1 (5 bases). Germline loops: CDR1 KGHSH, CDR2 LQKENI. Trimming cost V 4 bases and J 0 bases, with 7 bases left between them. This CDR3 contains 14 residues.

V is TRBV4-3 and J is TRBJ1-2; D may be TRBD1 (5 bases). The germline V gene encodes CDR1 LGHNA and CDR2 YSLEER. Trimming removed 1 base at V and 4 bases at J, with 13 bases between. This CDR3 spans 15 amino acids. The CDR3 DNA reads TGCGCCAGCAGCCAAGTAGTGGGACGGAGCTATGGCTACACCTTC. Translating it yields CASSQVVGRSYGYTF.

The chain carries TRBV7-8 and TRBJ2-1, with D maybe TRBD2 (6 bases). Per the germline V gene, CDR1 is SGHVS and CDR2 is FQNEAQ. The CDR3 has 15 amino acids. Trimming took off 1 base at V and 2 bases at J, with 9 bases between the two ends. The CDR3 nucleotides read TGTGCCAGCAGCTTAGGGCGGGGACCCTACAATGAGCAGTTCTTC. Its protein product is CASSLGRGPYNEQFF.

The rearrangement links TRBV28 to TRBJ1-5; D gene uncertain. Trimming pared 7 bases from V and 5 bases from J, leaving 18 bases between. The CDR3 totals 15 residues. Germline V gene data show CDR1 as MDHEN and CDR2 as SYDVKM. This CDR3 reads CASTPGGGWDQPQHF. CDR3 nucleotides: TGTGCCAGCACCCCCGGTGGAGGGTGGGATCAGCCCCAGCATTTT.

This rearrangement joins TRBV6-5 to TRBJ2-7, with 8 positions matching TRBD2. The CDR3 extends over 14 amino acids. The V segment lost 3 bases and the J segment 4 bases; nucleotides outside the gene matches: 5. CDR1 and CDR2 from the germline V gene are MNHEY and SVGAGI. This CDR3 reads CASSYTGGPYEQYF. For the CDR3, the DNA is TGTGCCAGCAGTTATACGGGAGGGCCTTACGAGCAGTACTTC.

The CDR3 sequence is CASSHIRSGGPTF. DNA of the CDR3: TGTGCCAGCAGCCACATCAGATCTGGGGGGCCCACCTTC. The chain combines TRBV14 with TRBJ1-2, with D tentatively TRBD1 (6 bases). The CDR3 is made up of 13 amino acids. Trimming left V 3 bases short and J 13 bases short, with 18 bases between. Germline values: CDR1 SGHDN, CDR2 FVKESK.

Of note for this clone: As the CDR3 is not closed by the conserved phenylalanine or tryptophan, this likely results from a read error. The DNA is left out, because the CDR3 cannot be placed on it with certainty; the CDR3 is given as TCRdb lists it. The rearrangement joins TRBV15 to TRBJ1-5. The CDR3 is made up of 12 amino acids, end residues included. CDR1 and CDR2 (germline): LNHNV, YYDKDF (reference sequence). This chain's CDR3 is CATSRDRGQLYL.

The V call is TRBV7-9, the J call TRBJ1-2; D uncertain. The CDR3 consists of 12 residues. Germline V gene data show CDR1 as SEHNR and CDR2 as FQNEAQ (reference sequence). V lost 7 bases to trimming and J lost 3 bases, with 9 bases between them. The CDR3 protein is CASKFLHYGYTF. In nucleotides, the CDR3 is TGTGCCAGCAAGTTTCTTCACTATGGCTACACCTTC.

The chain recombines TRBV10-3 with TRBJ2-7, with TRBD2 matching over 7 bases. J lost 4 bases, V lost 8 bases, and 8 bases had no gene match. The CDR3 runs to 13 residues. The germline V gene encodes CDR1 ENHRY and CDR2 SYGVKD. This CDR3 reads CAIGGVLMYEQYF. In nucleotides, the CDR3 is TGTGCCATCGGGGGGGTGTTGATGTACGAGCAGTACTTC.

This clone appeared once. The CDR3 bases are TGCGCCAGCAGCCCGGACAGCACCTCCTACGAGCAGTACTTC. It is translated as CASSPDSTSYEQYF. The J gene is TRBJ2-7, the V gene TRBV5-1, with TRBD1 as a possible D gene (6 bases). Germline-derived CDR1 and CDR2 are SGHRS and YFSETQ. The CDR3 is 14 residues long. V lost 4 bases and J lost 0, with 11 bases in between.

This clone was observed a handful of times. The J gene is TRBJ2-7, the V gene TRBV18, with TRBD2 matching over 9 bases. This CDR3 has 14 residues. CDR1 is KGHSH and CDR2 is LQKENI in the germline V gene. The V and J ends lost 4 bases and 5 bases, in that order; junction bases with no gene match: 6. The CDR3 DNA reads as TGTGCCAGCTCACGAGTAGCGGGAGTCCACGAGCAGTACTTC. Translated, it gives CASSRVAGVHEQYF.